Described below is a single TCR beta chain sequence and its context. What it binds is unknown. An Oncomine TCR Beta short-read assay was used to sequence the DNA from cultured CD4+ T cells. One entry per CDR3 protein, called by TCRdb with MiXCR from the PCR reads. This repertoire shows roughly 14,000 distinct CDR3 sequences, 48% found once; its top ten account for around 14%. Deletions cut 8 bases from V and 6 bases from J, with 4 bases between. The CDR3 has 10 amino acids. The germline V gene encodes CDR1 SGHNT and CDR2 YENEEA. The treatment denotes: roughly 10-day PBMC culture with coronavirus spike peptide pools or control peptides (ViraFEST assay). Peptide pool stimulation in ViraFEST expanded antigen-specific T cells, whose TCRs were then sequenced. Each of days 3 and 7 saw half the medium replaced by fresh IL-2 medium. This sample stems from a study of vaccination and CD4 T cells after COVID-19.

Overall study results and limits: There were relatively few convalescent patients studied, and there were no early post-infection timepoints.

The sequencing input was CD4+ T cells from blood, cultured in vitro. The V gene is TRBV11-3, the J gene TRBJ2-2; no clear D. The receptor was derived from a human donor who had recovered from COVID-19. CDR3 protein: CASAAGELFF. The DNA for the CDR3 is TGTGCCAGCGCCGCCGGGGAGCTGTTTTTT.